Listed below are T cell receptor beta chains from one sample, sequenced in a study of Graves' ophthalmopathy and Graves' hyperthyroidism. TCRdb used MiXCR to reprocess the multiplex PCR reads, holding one entry per CDR3 protein. The sample shows around 400,000 distinct CDR3 sequences, under 25% of them seen only once. The sample comprised peripheral blood. The receptors were gathered from a woman aged 18-29 years with stable Graves' hyperthyroidism. Each CDR3 is given with its conserved first and last residue. Each record gives: D gene, V gene, J gene, clone size, CDR3 protein, CDR3 DNA. The D gene is left open where the match is weak. Where a row states a size, it is once, few, many or the class of an expanded clone; other rows omit it.

>TRBD2|TRBV2|TRBJ2-2|many
CASRGTSGRATGELFF
TGTGCCAGCCGCGGGACTAGCGGGAGGGCTACCGGGGAGCTGTTTTTT
>.|TRBV3-1|TRBJ1-6|.
CASSQDSGLSPLHF
TGTGCCAGCAGCCAAGACAGCGGACTTTCACCCCTCCACTTT
>.|TRBV12-3/TRBV12-4|TRBJ2-2|many
CASSSSGGTGELFF
TGTGCCAGCAGTTCCTCCGGGGGCACCGGGGAGCTGTTTTTT
>.|TRBV11-1|TRBJ1-3|many
CASSLAPVTGNTIYF
TGTGCCAGCAGCTTAGCGCCAGTGACTGGAAACACCATATATTTT
>.|TRBV20-1|TRBJ1-2|.
CSARDNYGYTF
TGCAGTGCGAGGGACAACTATGGCTACACCTTC
>TRBD1|TRBV28|TRBJ2-7|many
CASSRGTEGAYEQYF
TGTGCCAGCAGTAGAGGGACAGAGGGAGCCTACGAGCAGTACTTC
>TRBD1|TRBV28|TRBJ2-2|many
CASSSEGAGDTGELFF
TGTGCCAGCAGTTCAGAGGGGGCCGGGGACACCGGGGAGCTGTTTTTT
>.|TRBV6-1|TRBJ1-1|many
CASSEPSGVSAEAFF
TGTGCCAGCAGTGAACCGAGCGGCGTGAGCGCTGAAGCTTTCTTT
>TRBD1|TRBV4-3|TRBJ2-7|few
CASSRLHRDRGLYEQYF
TGCGCCAGCAGCCGCCTTCACCGGGACAGGGGGCTGTACGAGCAGTACTTC
>TRBD1|TRBV20-1|TRBJ1-3|.
CSALDPGQGGNTIYF
TGCAGTGCTCTAGATCCGGGACAGGGGGGAAACACCATATATTTT
>TRBD2|TRBV7-6|TRBJ2-7|many
CASSLGLARGKYEQYF
TGTGCCAGCAGCTTAGGACTAGCACGGGGAAAATACGAGCAGTACTTC
>.|TRBV5-1|TRBJ2-2|many
CASSNWDTYTGELFF
TGCGCCAGCAGCAACTGGGACACTTACACCGGGGAGCTGTTTTTT
>.|TRBV7-2|TRBJ2-7|many
CASRAASSYEQYF
TGTGCCAGCAGAGCAGCGAGCTCCTACGAGCAGTACTTC
>.|TRBV30|TRBJ1-2|many
CAWSVLTGLTF
TGTGCCTGGAGTGTACTAACAGGATTAACCTTC
>.|TRBV28|TRBJ1-1|many
CASSPTGREGTEAFF
TGTGCCAGCAGCCCTACAGGGCGAGAAGGGACTGAAGCTTTCTTT
>TRBD1|TRBV12-3/TRBV12-4|TRBJ1-5|many
CASSRTGGIQPQHF
TGTGCCAGCAGCAGGACAGGGGGCATTCAGCCCCAGCATTTT
>TRBD1|TRBV2|TRBJ1-1|many
CASRELGTGSMNTEAFF
TGTGCCAGCAGGGAGTTGGGGACAGGGAGTATGAACACTGAAGCTTTCTTT
>TRBD2|TRBV3-1|TRBJ2-7|many
CASSFLGQLANEQYF
TGTGCCAGCAGCTTTTTGGGGCAACTAGCGAACGAGCAGTACTTC
>.|TRBV28|TRBJ1-1|many
CASGTSSMNTEAFF
TGTGCCAGTGGGACGTCGTCGATGAACACTGAAGCTTTCTTT
>.|TRBV28|TRBJ1-1|many
CASRRGRLGNTEAFF
TGTGCCAGCAGGCGAGGGAGGCTTGGGAACACTGAAGCTTTCTTT
>TRBD1|TRBV28|TRBJ1-2|many
CASSEAGTGTLYGYTF
TGTGCCAGCAGTGAAGCCGGGACAGGGACCCTCTATGGCTACACCTTC
>TRBD2|TRBV6-5|TRBJ2-7|.
CASSYDPSGGYEQYF
TGTGCCAGCAGTTACGACCCTAGCGGGGGATACGAGCAGTACTTC
>TRBD2|TRBV7-6|TRBJ2-5|many
CASSLGLAGVFETQYF
TGTGCCAGCAGCTTAGGACTAGCGGGAGTATTCGAGACCCAGTACTTC
>.|TRBV20-1|TRBJ2-7|many
CSARGTNPSYEQYF
TGCAGTGCTAGGGGGACAAATCCCTCCTACGAGCAGTACTTC